The T cell receptor beta chain described here comes from a study of T cells after yellow fever vaccination. This clonotype was observed a handful of times. 5'RACE template switching generated TCR cDNA, adding a universal primer site and UMIs. TCRdb re-called the 5' RACE reads with MiXCR, one entry per CDR3 protein. The sample lists about 220,000 distinct CDR3 sequences, less than 3.5% occurring once. This CDR3 region has 14 residues. V lost 2 bases to trimming and J lost 9 bases; unmatched junction nucleotides: 7. Looked up from germline, CDR1 is SGHTA and CDR2 is FQGNSA. The rearrangement joins TRBV7-2 to TRBJ1-5; 7 positions agree with TRBD1. The sample consisted of CD4+ T cells sorted from PBMCs, taken 10 days after the yellow fever booster vaccination. The TCR originated in a young man who received the YFV17D yellow fever vaccine. CDR3 loop: CASSLMGRGPPQHF. Here the CDR3 DNA reads TGTGCCAGCAGCTTAATGGGGAGGGGGCCGCCCCAGCATTTT. The full variable domain, completed using reference TRBV7-2 and TRBJ1-5, is GAGVSQSPSNKVTEKGKDVELRCDPISGHTALYWYRQSLGQGLEFLIYFQGNSAPDKSGLPSDRFSAERTGGSVSTLTIQRTQQEDSAVYLCASSLMGRGPPQHFGDGTRLSIL.